This T cell receptor (beta chain) originates from a study of lymphopenia after photon versus proton radiotherapy. The study, taken as a whole, reports: Only patients who died were analyzed for survival; proton advantage is unproven. Photon-treated patients lost naive T cells and TCR diversity; proton-treated stayed stable. After the lymphocyte nadir, photon-treated repertoires showed oligoclonal expansion, especially of CD8+ Temra cells. A bigger post-nadir fall in TCR diversity correlated inversely with survival time in deceased patients.

The CDR3 is 16 residues long. V dropped 11 bases and J dropped 1; count of bases not matched to a gene: 8. Germline V gives CDR1 SEHNR, CDR2 FQNEAQ (reference sequence). Clones were sequenced by immunoSEQ multiplex PCR, and TCRdb holds only the in-frame ones, with some missing. The sample shows 25,000 or so clones, approximately 89% of them seen only once. As concerns this clone: Its antigen is unknown.

J is TRBJ2-6 and V is TRBV7-9; TRBD1 aligns across 10 bases. Sequencing used peripheral blood, obtained from a patient treated with photon-based radiotherapy. The TCR was taken from a man aged 30 to 39 with gastric cancer. The CDR3 DNA reads as TGTGCCGGGATCCGGGACAGGGGTTCTGGGGCCAACGTCCTGACTTTC. This codes for CAGIRDRGSGANVLTF.